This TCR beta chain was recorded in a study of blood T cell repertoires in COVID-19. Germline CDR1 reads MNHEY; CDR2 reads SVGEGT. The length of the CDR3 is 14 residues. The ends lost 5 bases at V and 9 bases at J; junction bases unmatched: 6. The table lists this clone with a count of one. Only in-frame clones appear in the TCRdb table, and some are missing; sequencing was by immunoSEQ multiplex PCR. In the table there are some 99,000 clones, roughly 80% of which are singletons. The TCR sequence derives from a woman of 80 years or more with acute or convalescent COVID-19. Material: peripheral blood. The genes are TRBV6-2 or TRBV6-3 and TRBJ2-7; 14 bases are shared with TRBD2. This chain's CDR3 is CASSPGLAGVGQYF. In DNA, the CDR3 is TGTGCCAGCAGTCCGGGACTAGCGGGGGTCGGGCAGTACTTC.